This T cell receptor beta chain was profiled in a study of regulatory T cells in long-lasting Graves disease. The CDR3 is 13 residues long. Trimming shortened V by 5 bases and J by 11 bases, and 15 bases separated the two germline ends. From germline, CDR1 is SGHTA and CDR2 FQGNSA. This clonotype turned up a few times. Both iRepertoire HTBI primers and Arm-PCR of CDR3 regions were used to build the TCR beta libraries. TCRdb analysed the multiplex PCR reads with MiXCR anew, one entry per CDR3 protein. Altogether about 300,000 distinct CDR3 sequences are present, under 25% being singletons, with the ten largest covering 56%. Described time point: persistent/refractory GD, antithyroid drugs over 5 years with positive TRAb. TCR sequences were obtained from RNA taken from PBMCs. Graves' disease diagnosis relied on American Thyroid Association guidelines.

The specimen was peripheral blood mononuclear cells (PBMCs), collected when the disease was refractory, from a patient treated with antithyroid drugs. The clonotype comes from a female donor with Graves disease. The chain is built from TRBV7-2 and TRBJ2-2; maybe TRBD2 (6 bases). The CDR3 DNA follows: TGTGCCAGCAGCCCATGGCGGGGCCCAGAGCTGTTTTTT. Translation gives CASSPWRGPELFF.